The rows below give T cell receptor beta chains drawn from one sample of a study of blood T cell repertoires in COVID-19. Here immunoSEQ multiplex PCR was the method, and the copy in TCRdb shows in-frame clones only, minus some. This sample has 55,000 to 65,000 clones; about 90% occur once, and the top ten carry approximately 6.9%. The sequenced material came from peripheral blood. The source of these receptors is a man in his 60s with active or convalescent COVID-19. Both conserved end residues are part of each CDR3. A D gene is named only where the DNA matches it firmly. Not every row has a clone size; where given, it reads once, few, many or a size class.

TRBV3-1/TRBV3-2	NA	TRBJ1-3	NA	CASSQETVSGNTIYF	TGTGCCAGCAGCCAAGAAACAGTCTCTGGAAACACCATATATTTT
TRBV5-4	NA	TRBJ1-3	NA	CASSLMGAGNTIYF	TGTGCCAGCAGCTTGATGGGGGCCGGAAACACCATATATTTT
TRBV7-2	NA	TRBJ1-1	NA	CASSPQREEAFF	TGTGCCAGCAGTCCTCAGAGGGAGGAAGCTTTCTTT
TRBV6-5	NA	TRBJ1-1	NA	CASRTTGTNTEAFF	TGTGCCAGCAGGACAACAGGGACGAACACTGAAGCTTTCTTT
TRBV5-1	NA	TRBJ1-1	NA	CASSTRAKNTEAFF	TGCGCCAGCAGCACGAGGGCAAAGAACACTGAAGCTTTCTTT
TRBV2	NA	TRBJ1-3	NA	CASSETRRGLSGNTIYF	TGTGCCAGCAGTGAAACCCGGAGGGGCTTATCTGGAAACACCATATATTTT
TRBV7-6	TRBD1	TRBJ1-2	NA	CASSTRTGVGYTF	TGTGCCAGCAGCACAAGGACAGGGGTTGGCTACACCTTC
TRBV11-2	TRBD1	TRBJ1-6	NA	CASSLVQGDNSPLHF	TGTGCCAGCAGCTTAGTGCAGGGGGATAATTCACCCCTCCACTTT
TRBV14	TRBD1	TRBJ2-5	few	CASSQDLRTGYQETQYF	TGTGCCAGCAGCCAAGATCTGAGGACAGGGTATCAAGAGACCCAGTACTTC
TRBV5-1	TRBD2	TRBJ2-7	NA	CASSIQLAGGNEQYF	TGCGCCAGCAGCATTCAACTAGCGGGAGGGAACGAGCAGTACTTC
TRBV5-1	NA	TRBJ2-5	NA	CASRAAGYQETQYF	TGCGCCAGCAGGGCGGCAGGGTACCAAGAGACCCAGTACTTC
TRBV6-5	TRBD1	TRBJ2-7	NA	CASSYSAGGQVEQYF	TGTGCCAGCAGTTACTCCGCGGGCGGACAGGTCGAGCAGTACTTC
TRBV10-2	NA	TRBJ2-5	once	CASSVYGKETQYF	TGCGCCAGCAGTGTCTACGGGAAAGAGACCCAGTACTTC
TRBV6-5	TRBD1	TRBJ1-1	NA	CASSGTGRTEAFF	TGTGCCAGCAGCGGGACAGGGAGGACTGAAGCTTTCTTT
TRBV6-5	TRBD1	TRBJ1-2	NA	CASSRLRQGDYGYTF	TGTGCCAGCAGCCGCCTAAGACAGGGGGACTATGGCTACACCTTC
TRBV6-1	TRBD2	TRBJ2-3	NA	CASSERLAVTDTQYF	TGTGCCAGCAGTGAAAGACTAGCGGTAACAGATACGCAGTATTTT
TRBV4-2	TRBD1	TRBJ1-1	few	CASSQSLGQGFSRAGTEAFF	TGTGCCAGCAGCCAAAGCTTGGGACAGGGCTTTTCCCGGGCGGGGACTGAAGCTTTCTTT
TRBV10-2	TRBD2	TRBJ2-1	NA	CASSWTSPEYNEQFF	TGCGCCAGCAGTTGGACTAGCCCAGAATACAATGAGCAGTTCTTC
TRBV29-1	TRBD1	TRBJ2-5	NA	CSVYRQGRSQETQYF	TGCAGCGTATATAGACAGGGGCGGTCCCAAGAGACCCAGTACTTC
TRBV11-2	TRBD1	TRBJ2-1	NA	CASSSYRGGDEQFF	TGTGCCAGCAGCTCCTACAGGGGTGGCGATGAGCAGTTCTTC
TRBV15	NA	TRBJ1-1	NA	CATSVPERNTEAFF	TGTGCCACCAGCGTACCTGAGAGGAACACTGAAGCTTTCTTT
TRBV24-1	TRBD1	TRBJ2-1	NA	CATSDRDRAGANEQFF	TGTGCCACCAGTGACCGGGACAGGGCGGGGGCCAATGAGCAGTTCTTC
TRBV5-1	TRBD2	TRBJ2-7	NA	CASIHGPGLAGCEQYF	TGCGCCAGCATTCATGGACCGGGACTAGCGGGATGCGAGCAGTACTTC
TRBV6-5	NA	TRBJ2-7	once	CASSRTGSNEQYF	TGTGCCAGCTCACGAACAGGGTCAAACGAGCAGTACTTC
TRBV3-1/TRBV3-2	TRBD2	TRBJ2-7	NA	CASTHLSGGLSEQYF	TGTGCCAGCACCCATTTGAGCGGGGGGCTTAGTGAGCAGTACTTC
TRBV3-1/TRBV3-2	NA	TRBJ1-2	NA	CASSQDQRGSSYGYTF	TGTGCCAGCAGCCAAGATCAGCGGGGGAGCAGCTATGGCTACACCTTC
TRBV5-1	TRBD2	TRBJ2-7	NA	CASSFQNSGRVEQYF	TGCGCCAGCAGCTTTCAGAATAGCGGGAGGGTCGAGCAGTACTTC
TRBV5-1	TRBD1	TRBJ2-1	NA	CASSLAGQVLGNEQFF	TGCGCCAGCAGCTTGGCGGGACAGGTCTTGGGCAATGAGCAGTTCTTC
TRBV6-5	TRBD1	TRBJ2-1	NA	CASSYSTGGVYNEQFF	TGTGCCAGCAGTTACTCGACAGGGGGGGTTTACAATGAGCAGTTCTTC
TRBV11-2	NA	TRBJ2-2	once	CASFAGELFF	TGTGCCAGCTTCGCCGGGGAGCTGTTTTTT
TRBV29-1	NA	TRBJ1-2	NA	CSVVGQNYGYTF	TGCAGCGTCGTTGGACAGAACTATGGCTACACCTTC
TRBV7-6	NA	TRBJ1-3	NA	CASSFDRSSGNTIYF	TGTGCCAGCAGCTTCGACAGGAGCTCTGGAAACACCATATATTTT
TRBV7-9	TRBD1	TRBJ1-2	NA	CASSVLTPGGRNYGYTF	TGTGCCAGCAGCGTCCTCACCCCAGGGGGAAGGAACTATGGCTACACCTTC
TRBV7-2	NA	TRBJ2-2	NA	CASSPFVGGNTGELFF	TGTGCCAGCAGCCCTTTCGTGGGGGGAAACACCGGGGAGCTGTTTTTT
TRBV7-8	TRBD1	TRBJ1-1	NA	CASSPRTGETTEAFF	TGTGCCAGCAGCCCTAGGACAGGGGAGACCACTGAAGCTTTCTTT
TRBV27	NA	TRBJ1-1	NA	CASRREKFTEAFF	TGTGCCAGCAGGCGAGAGAAGTTCACTGAAGCTTTCTTT
TRBV5-1	TRBD1	TRBJ1-4	NA	CASSRGQGAPANEKLFF	TGCGCCAGCAGCCGGGGACAGGGGGCGCCGGCTAATGAAAAACTGTTTTTT
TRBV4-2	TRBD2	TRBJ2-7	NA	CASSLGGGTGRTYEQYF	TGTGCCAGCAGCCTAGGCGGGGGGACGGGGCGCACCTACGAGCAGTACTTC
TRBV7-2	TRBD1	TRBJ1-2	NA	CASTRQGAWGYTF	TGTGCCAGCACCCGACAGGGGGCGTGGGGCTACACCTTC
TRBV5-5	NA	TRBJ2-2	NA	CASSYWSLPGGELFF	TGTGCCAGCAGCTATTGGTCGCTCCCGGGCGGGGAGCTGTTTTTT
TRBV5-4	NA	TRBJ1-2	NA	CASSSNYGYTF	TGTGCCAGCAGCTCGAACTATGGCTACACCTTC
TRBV19	NA	TRBJ2-7	NA	CASSIEVGVSYEQYF	TGTGCCAGTAGTATAGAAGTGGGAGTATCCTACGAGCAGTACTTC
TRBV5-5	TRBD1	TRBJ2-4	NA	CASSLGFWGQNTKNIQYF	TGTGCCAGCAGCTTGGGATTTTGGGGACAGAATACCAAAAACATTCAGTACTTC